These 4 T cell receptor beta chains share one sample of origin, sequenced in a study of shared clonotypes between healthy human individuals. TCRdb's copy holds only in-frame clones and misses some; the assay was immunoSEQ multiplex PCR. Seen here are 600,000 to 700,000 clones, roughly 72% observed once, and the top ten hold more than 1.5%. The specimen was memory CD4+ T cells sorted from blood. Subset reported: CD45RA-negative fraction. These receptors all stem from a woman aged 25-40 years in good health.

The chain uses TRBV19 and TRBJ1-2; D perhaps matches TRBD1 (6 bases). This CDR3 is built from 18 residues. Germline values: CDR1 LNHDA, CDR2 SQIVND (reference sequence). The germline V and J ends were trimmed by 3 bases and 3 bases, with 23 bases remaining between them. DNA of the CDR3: TGTGCCAGTAGTATTACGGCCGGGGGGGCGCGTCCCTACTATGGCTACACCTTC. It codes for CASSITAGGARPYYGYTF. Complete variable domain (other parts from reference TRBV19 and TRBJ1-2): DGGITQSPKYLFRKEGQNVTLSCEQNLNHDAMYWYRQDPGQGLRLIYYSQIVNDFQKGDIAEGYSVSREKKESFPLTVTSAQKNPTAFYLCASSITAGGARPYYGYTFGSGTRLTVV.

In DNA form, the CDR3 reads TGTGCCAGTAGTATGCGGCTAGCGAGGTCGGCGGATGGCACAGATACGCAGTATTTT. Translated: CASSMRLARSADGTDTQYF. The chain recombines TRBV19 with TRBJ2-3; D is perhaps TRBD2 (6 bases). The CDR3 length is 19 residues. The ends were cut back, 3 bases at V and 1 base at J, with 23 bases in the middle. Germline V lookup: CDR1 LNHDA, CDR2 SQIVND (reference sequence).

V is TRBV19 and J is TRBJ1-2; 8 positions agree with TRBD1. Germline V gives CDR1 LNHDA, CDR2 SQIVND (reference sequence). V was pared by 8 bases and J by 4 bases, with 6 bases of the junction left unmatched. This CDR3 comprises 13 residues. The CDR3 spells CASRGQGTYGYTF. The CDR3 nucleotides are TGTGCCAGTCGCGGACAGGGCACCTATGGCTACACCTTC.

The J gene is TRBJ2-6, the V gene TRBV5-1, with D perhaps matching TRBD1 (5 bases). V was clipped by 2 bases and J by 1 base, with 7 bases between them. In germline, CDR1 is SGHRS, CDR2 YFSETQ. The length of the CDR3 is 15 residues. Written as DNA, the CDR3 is TGCGCCAGCAGCTTTACAGGTTCTGGGGCCAACGTCCTGACTTTC. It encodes CASSFTGSGANVLTF.